This passage covers 10 T cell receptor beta chains from one sample sequenced in a study of CD8+CD57+ T cells in acquired aplastic anemia. Genomic DNA acted as the template from which TCR beta VDJ combination and CDR3 sequence profiling were carried out. Via MiXCR, TCRdb re-called the reads, giving one row per CDR3 protein. This sample has 400,000 to 450,000 distinct CDR3 sequences; roughly 68% occur once, and the top ten carry 3% to 4.5%. The material sequenced was sorted CD4+, CD8+, or CD8+CD57+ T cells (not recorded which) from PBMCs. The receptors shown here come from a human donor in good health, serving as a control.

Turning to this clonotype: One end of the junction fails to match germline, which may point to a read error. The rearrangement joins TRBV7-3 to TRBJ2-7; 9 bases fit TRBD1. The CDR3 covers 13 residues. The V gene's germline CDR1 is SGHTA and CDR2 FQGTGA. The CDR3 loop is CASSPDRGGEQYF. The CDR3 DNA reads as TGTGCTAGCAGCCCGGACAGGGGAGGTGAGCAGTACTTC.

The genes are TRBV20-1 and TRBJ2-1; D not certain. This CDR3 is 15 amino acids long. V lost 3 bases and J lost 10, with 22 bases in between. Germline V gene lookup returns CDR1 DFQATT and CDR2 SNEGSKA (reference sequence). The CDR3 here is CSASSSVTDSIEQFF. Here the CDR3 DNA reads TGCAGTGCTAGTTCCAGCGTTACAGATAGCATCGAGCAGTTCTTC.

The table lists this clonotype with many counts. The chain recombines TRBV25-1 with TRBJ1-4, with TRBD1 matching over 9 bases. The CDR3 is 15 residues long. V trimming: 5 bases; J trimming: 8 bases; junction bases outside the gene matches: 9. CDR1 is MGHDK, CDR2 SYGVNS, per germline. As DNA, the CDR3 is TGTGCCAGCAGTCGATCCGGGACAGGGAAAGAAAAACTGTTTTTT. Encoded protein: CASSRSGTGKEKLFF.

This clonotype was seen many times. This chain connects TRBV12-3 or TRBV12-4 to TRBJ2-7, with D possibly TRBD1 on 6 matching bases. V was cut by 6 bases and J by 1 base, with 10 bases left in between. The CDR3 sequence is 13 residues long. CDR3 sequence (DNA): TGTGCCAGCAGCTTTGGACAGTCCTACGAGCAGTACTTC. Protein sequence: CASSFGQSYEQYF.

In regard to this clonotype: The germline gene is not matched at one end of the junction; a read error may be the cause. CDR3 sequence reads: CASSLRERSEVFF. In DNA form, the CDR3 reads TGTGCCAGTAGTCTCCGGGAGAGATCTGAAGTTTTCTTT. The chain links TRBV19 to TRBJ1-1, with unresolved D. The V gene's germline CDR1 is LNHDA and CDR2 SQIVND (reference sequence). The CDR3 sequence is 13 residues long.

This chain uses TRBV20-1 with TRBJ1-4; D remains ambiguous. Between the trimmed V and J ends, which lost 1 base and 8 bases, there was a span of 14 bases. The CDR3 covers 14 residues. Germline CDR1 is DFQATT and CDR2 is SNEGSKA (reference sequence). The CDR3 nucleotides are TGCAGTGCTAGAGGCCCTGGCGGGGTGGAAAAACTGTTTTTT. This encodes CSARGPGGVEKLFF.

This rearrangement joins TRBV7-2 to TRBJ2-7, with TRBD2 matching 9 bases. The assigned J gene may be wrong: the sequence end matches TRBJ2-5 better. This CDR3 spans 14 amino acids. CDR1 and CDR2 (germline): SGHTA, FQGNSA. This CDR3 reads CASKISGGSETQYF. CDR3 sequence (DNA): TGTGCCAGCAAGATCAGCGGGGGGTCAGAGACCCAGTACTTC.

This clonotype was found once. A read error may account for a junction end that differs from germline. This rearrangement joins TRBV5-8 to TRBJ2-1; weak D call: TRBD1 (5 bases). The CDR3 length is 14 residues. CDR1 is SGHTS and CDR2 is YDEGEE in the germline V gene. This CDR3 is CASSQSNRHVEQFF. CDR3 sequence (DNA): TGCGCCAGCAGCCAGTCCAACAGGCACGTTGAGCAGTTCTTC.

This clonotype appeared once. J is TRBJ2-3 and V is TRBV9; 12 bases line up with TRBD2. J lost 1 base, V lost 4 bases, and 7 bases had no gene match. The germline V gene has CDR1 SGDLS and CDR2 YYNGEE. This CDR3 has 17 residues. This CDR3 is CASSLLAGGPRTDTQYF. Written as DNA, the CDR3 is TGTGCCAGCAGCCTACTAGCGGGAGGTCCCCGCACAGATACGCAGTATTTT.

The rearrangement joins TRBV5-6 to TRBJ1-4; 7 bases align to TRBD1. CDR1 and CDR2 (germline): SGHDT, YYEEEE. There are 16 residues in the CDR3. Trimming cost V 2 bases and J 4 bases; bases outside gene matches: 8. CDR3: CASSLGANRGNEKLFF. CDR3 bases: TGTGCCAGCAGCTTAGGGGCCAACAGGGGTAATGAAAAACTGTTTTTT. Full variable domain (remainder filled in from reference TRBV5-6 and TRBJ1-4): DAGVTQSPTHLIKTRGQQVTLRCSPKSGHDTVSWYQQALGQGPQFIFQYYEEEERQRGNFPDRFSGHQFPNYSSELNVNALLLGDSALYLCASSLGANRGNEKLFFGSGTQLSVL.